The rows below give T cell receptor beta chains drawn from one sample of a study of OX40 agonist ivuxolimab in advanced cancers. Generated by immunoSEQ multiplex PCR, the TCRdb table keeps only in-frame clones and is missing some. The top ten clones hold approximately 0.44% of a sample with about 78,000 clones, about 84% of them seen once. This specimen was CD4+ or CD8+ T cells sorted from blood, taken in a trial of the OX40 agonist ivuxolimab. These TCRs come from an adult with an advanced solid tumor such as melanoma, head and neck, liver or kidney cancer. Both conserved end residues are trimmed from each CDR3. D genes are given only for firm matches. The size field is filled for only some rows; it gives once, few, many or a size class.

J,V,size,D,CDR3
TRBJ1-1,TRBV6-1,-,TRBD1,ATSRTGARNTEAF
TRBJ2-1,TRBV27,-,TRBD2,ASSLGLAGGRGSYNEQF
TRBJ1-2,TRBV6-1,-,-,ASSESIGNYYGYT
TRBJ2-1,TRBV27,-,TRBD2,ASIPTSGDEQF
TRBJ2-2,TRBV7-9,-,-,ASSLAFRTEWLGELF
TRBJ2-1,TRBV15,-,TRBD2,ATSREVGRLAGVLNEQF
TRBJ2-1,TRBV9,-,-,ASSPTDVVNNEQF
TRBJ2-3,TRBV7-7,-,-,ASSPIKISTDTQY
TRBJ2-3,TRBV7-2,-,-,ASSLGGGLRDTQY
TRBJ1-4,TRBV18,-,-,ASSPRTEVNEKLF
TRBJ2-5,TRBV11-2,-,-,ASSFGIRETQY
TRBJ2-7,TRBV6-6,-,TRBD2,ASSQTSGSYEQY
TRBJ2-2,TRBV19,few,-,ASSMGYTGELF
TRBJ1-6,TRBV28,once,-,ASRTSGLASPLH
TRBJ2-7,TRBV28,-,TRBD1,ASSLLLAKEQGNPYEQY
TRBJ2-1,TRBV7-8,-,TRBD2,ASSLSRGGTNEQF
TRBJ1-1,TRBV30,medium-sized,TRBD1,AWSSGGQHKAF
TRBJ1-6,TRBV5-1,once,TRBD1,ASSSTTGWSSPLH
TRBJ2-7,TRBV15,once,TRBD2,ATSRDRIAGGRDEQY
TRBJ1-2,TRBV5-6,-,-,ASSLNGILYGYT
TRBJ2-1,TRBV7-2,-,TRBD2,ASSFGLAGGSEQF
TRBJ2-5,TRBV18,-,-,ASSPVGPETQY
TRBJ1-6,TRBV2,-,TRBD1,ASTEGQGLNSPLH
TRBJ1-2,TRBV7-6,few,-,ASSLNKYYGYT
TRBJ2-2,TRBV11-2,-,-,ASSSRGQTLRNTGELF
TRBJ1-5,TRBV2,-,-,ASKGYSNQPQH
TRBJ2-4,TRBV2,-,-,ASSGEALSIQY
TRBJ1-1,TRBV9,-,-,ASSAGLHSGEAF
TRBJ2-1,TRBV14,once,TRBD2,ASSPLAGGIYNEQF
TRBJ2-5,TRBV19,-,-,ASSILTGTGGETQY
TRBJ2-5,TRBV5-4,-,TRBD2,ASSLGAGVAPRHQETQY